The next 9 T cell receptor beta chains were all read from a single sample in a study of blood T cell repertoires in COVID-19. Data came from immunoSEQ multiplex PCR; TCRdb stores just in-frame clones and leaves some out. The sample lists some 200,000 clones; about 83% were seen once. The sample comprised peripheral blood. The receptor set was obtained from a woman in her thirties with COVID-19, enrolled during active disease.

The rearrangement uses TRBV19 and TRBJ1-2; 9 bases line up with TRBD1. With 7 bases clipped from V and 2 bases from J, the junction kept 20 bases outside the gene matches. The CDR3 has 19 residues. Germline CDR1 is LNHDA and CDR2 is SQIVND (reference sequence). Here the CDR3 DNA reads TGTGCCAGTAAGGACCGTTTCGGGACAGGGCACCTATCGAACTATGGCTACACCTTC. It codes for CASKDRFGTGHLSNYGYTF.

The genes are TRBV12-2 and TRBJ2-7; TRBD1, as called in the table, went unchecked against the DNA. TRBV12-2 is noted as a pseudogene. The CDR3 is made up of 15 amino acids. The CDR3 protein is CASRAPGQAIYEQYF. The DNA for the CDR3 is TGTGCAAGTCGCGCTCCGGGACAGGCGATCTACGAGCAGTACTTC.

V usage is TRBV7-9 and J usage is TRBJ2-5; possible D gene TRBD1, 5 bases. Germline CDR1 SEHNR, CDR2 FQNEAQ (reference sequence). Trimming left V 5 bases short and J 5 bases short, with 15 bases between. The CDR3 has 14 amino acids. CDR3 sequence reads: CASSPSGFRETQYF. Here the CDR3 DNA reads TGTGCCAGCAGCCCCTCAGGGTTTAGGGAGACCCAGTACTTC.

The chain carries TRBV10-3 and TRBJ2-3, with TRBD2 matching 7 bases. Germline CDR1 and CDR2: ENHRY and SYGVKD. J gave up 0 bases and V 0 bases, and 0 bases lay outside the gene matches. CDR3 length: 15 residues. CDR3 nucleotide sequence: TGTGCCATCAGTGAGTCGGGGGGGAGCACAGATACGCAGTATTTT. It is translated as CAISESGGSTDTQYF.

V is TRBV5-6 and J is TRBJ1-5; 7 bases are a match to TRBD1. The length of the CDR3 is 13 residues. The germline V gene has CDR1 SGHDT and CDR2 YYEEEE. V shed 4 bases and J 7 bases; nucleotides not matched to a gene: 5. This CDR3 reads CASSHGTVQPQHF. The CDR3 DNA reads TGTGCCAGCAGCCACGGGACAGTCCAGCCCCAGCATTTT.

Comment on this clone: No DNA is shown, since the ends of the CDR3 on it are uncertain; the CDR3 is the one TCRdb lists. The chain is built from TRBV27 and TRBJ1-2. With termini counted, the CDR3 has 12 amino acids. Germline CDR1 reads MNHEY; CDR2 reads SMNVEV (reference sequence). The CDR3 is CASSLGTGGYTF.

The V gene is TRBV11-2, the J gene TRBJ2-7; maybe TRBD2 (5 bases). The V end lost 7 bases, the J end lost 10 bases, and 14 bases lay between the germline ends. The germline CDR1 and CDR2 sequences are SGHAT and FQNNGV. CDR3 length: 11 residues. CDR3 amino acids: CASNVEGPQYF. CDR3 in DNA: TGTGCCAGCAACGTCGAGGGCCCTCAGTACTTC.

The chain employs TRBV7-9 and TRBJ1-6, with D possibly matching TRBD1 (5 bases). Per germline, CDR1 SEHNR and CDR2 FQNEAQ (reference sequence). The CDR3 is 13 amino acids. Trimming took 5 bases from V and 6 from J, leaving 8 bases between them. CDR3 bases: TGTGCCAGCAGCCAGGGCGGTAATTCACCCCTCCACTTT. This gives the protein CASSQGGNSPLHF.

The rearrangement joins TRBV3-1 (or the pseudogene TRBV3-2) to TRBJ2-3; the D is unclear. Germline V gene data show CDR1 as LGHDT and CDR2 as YNNKEL (reference sequence). The CDR3 covers 15 residues. The V gene lost 6 bases and the J gene lost 4 bases, with 17 bases spanning the gap. CDR3 amino acids: CASSKRPLEADTQYF. For the CDR3, the DNA is TGTGCCAGCAGTAAAAGGCCATTAGAGGCAGATACGCAGTATTTT.